The next 8 T cell receptor beta chains were all read from a single sample in a study of blood T cell repertoires in COVID-19. TCRdb's copy holds only in-frame clones and misses some; the assay was immunoSEQ multiplex PCR. The sample has 150,000 to 200,000 clones, roughly 70% seen once; the top ten hold 3%. Material: peripheral blood. These receptors came from an elderly woman with acute or convalescent COVID-19.

A single count supports this clone. This chain uses TRBV27 with TRBJ2-7; tentative D call: TRBD2 (7 bases). Trimming pared 7 bases from V and 5 bases from J, leaving 36 bases between. Germline V gene sequence: CDR1 MNHEY, CDR2 SMNVEV (reference sequence). CDR3 length equals 20 residues. The CDR3 spells CASKSSRRGIRREWMNEQYF. Written as DNA, the CDR3 is TGTGCCAGCAAGTCCTCGCGCAGGGGTATACGGCGGGAGTGGATGAACGAGCAGTACTTC.

The chain recombines TRBV7-2 with TRBJ1-3; no clear D. The V end was cut by 3 bases, the J end by 3 bases, with 15 bases between. This CDR3 spans 16 amino acids. Germline-derived CDR1 and CDR2 are SGHTA and FQGNSA. The CDR3 region has the DNA TGTGCCAGCAGCTTTCCTTACCCCGGCGGTGGAAACACCATATATTTT. This codes for CASSFPYPGGGNTIYF.

V usage is TRBV7-6 and J usage is TRBJ1-3; no clear D. V was clipped by 0 bases and J by 7 bases, with 19 bases between them. Germline V gene data show CDR1 as SGHVS and CDR2 as FNYEAQ. The CDR3 runs to 17 residues. CDR3 residues: CASSLAFFRSNRNTIYF. The CDR3 DNA is TGTGCCAGCAGCTTAGCTTTTTTCAGGTCAAATCGGAACACCATATATTTT.

V gene TRBV2 combines with J gene TRBJ1-2, with D hard to call. Germline-derived CDR1 and CDR2 are SNHLY and FYNNEI. The ends were cut back, 7 bases at V and 1 base at J, with 10 bases in the middle. This CDR3 is built from 13 residues. Here the CDR3 DNA reads TGTGCCAGCACCCGGGTCTTTAACTATGGCTACACCTTC. Residues: CASTRVFNYGYTF. Full variable domain (remainder filled in from reference TRBV2 and TRBJ1-2): EPEVTQTPSHQVTQMGQEVILRCVPISNHLYFYWYRQILGQKVEFLVSFYNNEISEKSEIFDDQFSVERPDGSNFTLKIRSTKLEDSAMYFCASTRVFNYGYTFGSGTRLTVV.

The chain links TRBV18 to TRBJ2-2; a weak D match, TRBD2 (7 bases). The CDR3 has 16 residues. V gave up 3 bases and J gave up 3 bases, with 14 bases separating them. Germline assignment: CDR1 KGHSH and CDR2 LQKENI. The CDR3 here is CASSPRRGGDTGELFF. CDR3 sequence (DNA): TGTGCCAGCTCACCCCGAAGAGGGGGGGACACCGGGGAGCTGTTTTTT.

The rearrangement links TRBV2 to TRBJ1-4, with 7 bases aligning to TRBD1. Germline CDR1 SNHLY, CDR2 FYNNEI. The V and J ends lost 3 bases and 7 bases, in that order; junction bases with no gene match: 8. This CDR3 has 15 amino acids. This chain's CDR3 is CASSDPTGSSEKLFF. The CDR3 DNA follows: TGTGCCAGCAGTGACCCGACAGGGTCGAGTGAAAAACTGTTTTTT.

V is TRBV5-1 and J is TRBJ2-3, with 7 bases identical to TRBD2. This CDR3 is built from 15 residues. Germline values: CDR1 SGHRS, CDR2 YFSETQ. Trimming cost V 4 bases and J 2 bases; bases outside gene matches: 7. For the CDR3, the DNA is TGCGCCAGCAGCGCTGGGCGGGGGAACACAGATACGCAGTATTTT. It is translated as CASSAGRGNTDTQYF.

V is TRBV6-2 or TRBV6-3 and J is TRBJ2-7; 9 bases fit TRBD1. The germline gives CDR1 MNHEY, CDR2 SVGEGT. The CDR3 is made up of 13 amino acids. Germline trimming cut 6 bases from V and 3 bases from J; bases unmatched to any gene: 3. The CDR3 DNA reads TGTGCCAGCAGCCCGACAGGGGGCTACGAGCAGTACTTC. Amino acid sequence: CASSPTGGYEQYF.